This T cell receptor beta chain was captured in a study of blood T cell repertoires in COVID-19. Study overall: Whether acute or convalescent, the COVID-19 samples came from the United States, Italy and Spain. From T cells, B-cell-depleted T cells, or PBMCs came the material, which was cDNA or gDNA.

The CDR3 extends over 16 amino acids. Trimming cost V 1 base and J 0 bases, with 10 bases left between them. Germline loops: CDR1 LNHNV, CDR2 YYDKDF (reference sequence). Methods used by the authors: Reference gene primer amplification yielded estimated nucleated cell counts. TCRdb's table, derived via immunoSEQ multiplex PCR, lists solely in-frame clones and lacks some. The D gene and trimming were derived from the DNA, and the V and J assignments and clone size from that table. The sample shows 240,000 or so clones, around 90% of them seen only once. The TCR comes from a woman in her 40s who had recovered from COVID-19. The sample consisted of peripheral blood. This sequence joins TRBV15 and TRBJ1-3; D unresolved. The CDR3 DNA reads as TGTGCCACCAGCAGAGCAAGACTCATCTCTGGAAACACCATATATTTT. Amino acid sequence: CATSRARLISGNTIYF. Combining the CDR3 with reference TRBV15 and TRBJ1-3 gives the whole variable domain DAMVIQNPRYQVTQFGKPVTLSCSQTLNHNVMYWYQQKSSQAPKLLFHYYDKDFNNEADTPDNFQSRRPNTSFCFLDIRSPGLGDTAMYLCATSRARLISGNTIYFGEGSWLTVV.